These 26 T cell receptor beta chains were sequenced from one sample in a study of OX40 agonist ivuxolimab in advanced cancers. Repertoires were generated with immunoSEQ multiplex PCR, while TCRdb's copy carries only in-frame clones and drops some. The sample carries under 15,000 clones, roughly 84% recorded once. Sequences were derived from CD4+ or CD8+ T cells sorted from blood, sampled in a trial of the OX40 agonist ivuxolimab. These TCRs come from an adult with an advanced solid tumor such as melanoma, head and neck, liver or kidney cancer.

CDR3 in amino acids: CASERNTEAFF. DNA of the CDR3: TGTGCCAGCGAACGGAACACTGAAGCTTTCTTT. V usage is TRBV7-9 and J usage is TRBJ1-1; D ambiguous. CDR1 is SEHNR, CDR2 FQNEAQ, per germline (reference sequence). This CDR3 has 11 residues. Trimming cost V 8 bases and J 1 base, with 5 bases left between them.

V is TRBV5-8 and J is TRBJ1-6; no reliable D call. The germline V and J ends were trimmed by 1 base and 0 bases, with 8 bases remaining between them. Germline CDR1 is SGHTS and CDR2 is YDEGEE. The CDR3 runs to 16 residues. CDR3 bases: TGTGCCAGCAGCTTGCCTCGTGGCTCCTATAATTCACCCCTCCACTTT. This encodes CASSLPRGSYNSPLHF. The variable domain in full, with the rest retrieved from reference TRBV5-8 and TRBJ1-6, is EAGVTQSPTHLIKTRGQQATLRCSPISGHTSVYWYQQALGLGLQFLLWYDEGEERNRGNFPPRFSGRQFPNYSSELNVNALELEDSALYLCASSLPRGSYNSPLHFGNGTRLTVT.

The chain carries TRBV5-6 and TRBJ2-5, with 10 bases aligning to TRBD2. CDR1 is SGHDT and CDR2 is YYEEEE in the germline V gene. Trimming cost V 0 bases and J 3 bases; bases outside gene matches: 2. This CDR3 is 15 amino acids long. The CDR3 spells CASSLGLAGEETQYF. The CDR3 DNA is TGTGCCAGCAGCTTGGGGCTAGCGGGGGAAGAGACCCAGTACTTC.

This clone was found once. In nucleotides, the CDR3 is TGTGCCAGCAGAAGAATGGGAGGGAGACAGCCCCAGCATTTT. Translated: CASRRMGGRQPQHF. The V call is TRBV6-1, the J call TRBJ1-5; D is unclear. Between the trimmed V and J ends, which lost 6 bases and 7 bases, there was a span of 16 bases. This CDR3 has 14 residues. The V gene's germline CDR1 is MNHNS and CDR2 SASEGT.

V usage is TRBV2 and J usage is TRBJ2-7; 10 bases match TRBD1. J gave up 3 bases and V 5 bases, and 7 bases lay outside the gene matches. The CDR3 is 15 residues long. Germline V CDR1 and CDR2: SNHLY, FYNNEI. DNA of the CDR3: TGTGCCAGCAGTCACGGGACAGGGGACTACTACGAGCAGTACTTC. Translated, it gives CASSHGTGDYYEQYF.

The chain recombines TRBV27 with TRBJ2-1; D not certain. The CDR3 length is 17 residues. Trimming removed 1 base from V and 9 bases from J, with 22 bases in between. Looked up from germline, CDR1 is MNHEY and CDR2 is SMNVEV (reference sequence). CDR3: CASSLFSSTVGPTEQFF. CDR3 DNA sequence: TGTGCCAGCAGTTTATTCTCGTCGACGGTAGGGCCCACTGAGCAGTTCTTC.

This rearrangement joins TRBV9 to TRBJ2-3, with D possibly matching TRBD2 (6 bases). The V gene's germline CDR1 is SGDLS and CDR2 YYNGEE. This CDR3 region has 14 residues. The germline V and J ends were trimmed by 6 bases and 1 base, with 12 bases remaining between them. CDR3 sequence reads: CASNRVAGTDTQYF. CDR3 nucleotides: TGTGCCAGCAATAGGGTAGCGGGCACAGATACGCAGTATTTT.

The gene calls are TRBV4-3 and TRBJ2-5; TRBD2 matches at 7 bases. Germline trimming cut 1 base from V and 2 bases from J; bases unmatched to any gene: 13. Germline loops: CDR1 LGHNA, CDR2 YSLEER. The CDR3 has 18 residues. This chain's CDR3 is CASSQGGGVAAPQETQYF. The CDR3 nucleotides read TGCGCCAGCAGCCAAGGGGGGGGAGTAGCGGCACCTCAAGAGACCCAGTACTTC.

CDR3 in amino acids: CASSQDLVRGAAEAFF. DNA for the CDR3: TGCGCCAGCAGCCAAGATCTAGTTCGGGGGGCGGCTGAAGCTTTCTTT. This chain uses TRBV4-3 with TRBJ1-1; possible D gene TRBD1, 6 bases. This CDR3 has 16 residues. Germline CDR1 is LGHNA and CDR2 is YSLEER. Trimming took off 0 bases at V and 6 bases at J, with 17 bases between the two ends.

CDR3 loop: CASSLDRTYNEQFF. The CDR3 DNA follows: TGTGCCAGCAGCTTAGACCGGACTTACAATGAGCAGTTCTTC. The J gene is TRBJ2-1, the V gene TRBV7-6; tentatively, D is TRBD2 (5 bases). This CDR3 has 14 residues. Trimming shortened V by 1 base and J by 4 bases, and 8 bases separated the two germline ends. CDR1 is SGHVS, CDR2 FNYEAQ, per germline.

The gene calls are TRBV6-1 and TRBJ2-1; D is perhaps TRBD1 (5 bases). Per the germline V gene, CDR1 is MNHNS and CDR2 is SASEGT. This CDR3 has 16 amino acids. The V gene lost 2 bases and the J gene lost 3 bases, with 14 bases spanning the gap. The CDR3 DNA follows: TGTGCCAGCAGTGAAAGAAGGCCAGGGTACTACAATGAGCAGTTCTTC. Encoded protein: CASSERRPGYYNEQFF.

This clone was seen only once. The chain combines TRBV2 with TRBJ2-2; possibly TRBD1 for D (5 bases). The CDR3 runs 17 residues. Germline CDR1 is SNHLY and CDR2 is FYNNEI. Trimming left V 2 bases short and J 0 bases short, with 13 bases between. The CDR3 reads CASSEWGGAANTGELFF. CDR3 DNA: TGTGCCAGCAGTGAATGGGGCGGTGCCGCGAACACCGGGGAGCTGTTTTTT.

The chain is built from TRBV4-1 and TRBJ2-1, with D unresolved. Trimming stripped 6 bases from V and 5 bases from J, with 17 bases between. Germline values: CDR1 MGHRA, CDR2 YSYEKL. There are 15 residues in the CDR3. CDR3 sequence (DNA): TGCGCCAGCAGTCCTGAGGAAGCACTCAACAATGAGCAGTTCTTC. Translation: CASSPEEALNNEQFF.

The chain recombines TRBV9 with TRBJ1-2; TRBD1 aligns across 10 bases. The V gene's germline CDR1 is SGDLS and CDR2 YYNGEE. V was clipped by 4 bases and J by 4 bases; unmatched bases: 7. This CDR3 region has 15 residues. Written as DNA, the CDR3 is TGTGCCAGCAGCACCCGACAGGGGGCGGTCTATGGCTACACCTTC. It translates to CASSTRQGAVYGYTF.

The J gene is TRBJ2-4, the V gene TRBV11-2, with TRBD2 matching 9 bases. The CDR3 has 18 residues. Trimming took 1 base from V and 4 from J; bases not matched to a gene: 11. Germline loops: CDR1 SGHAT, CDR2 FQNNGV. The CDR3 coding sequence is TGTGCCAGCAGCTTAGGGCCCTTTGATAGCGGGGGTAAAAACATTCAGTACTTC. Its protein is CASSLGPFDSGGKNIQYF. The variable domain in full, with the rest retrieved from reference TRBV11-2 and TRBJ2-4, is EAGVAQSPRYKIIEKRQSVAFWCNPISGHATLYWYQQILGQGPKLLIQFQNNGVVDDSQLPKDRFSAERLKGVDSTLKIQPAKLEDSAVYLCASSLGPFDSGGKNIQYFGAGTRLSVL.

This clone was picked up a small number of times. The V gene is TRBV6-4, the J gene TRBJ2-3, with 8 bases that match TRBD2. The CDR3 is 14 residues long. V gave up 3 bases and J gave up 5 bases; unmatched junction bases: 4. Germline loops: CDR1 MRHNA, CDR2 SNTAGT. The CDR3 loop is CASSELGGGDTQYF. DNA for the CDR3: TGTGCCAGCAGTGAACTCGGGGGGGGAGATACGCAGTATTTT.

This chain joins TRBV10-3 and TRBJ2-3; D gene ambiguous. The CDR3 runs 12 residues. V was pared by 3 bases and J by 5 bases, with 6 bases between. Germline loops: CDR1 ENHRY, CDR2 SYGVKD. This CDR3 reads CAISEQEDTQYF. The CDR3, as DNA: TGTGCCATCAGTGAACAAGAAGATACGCAGTATTTT.

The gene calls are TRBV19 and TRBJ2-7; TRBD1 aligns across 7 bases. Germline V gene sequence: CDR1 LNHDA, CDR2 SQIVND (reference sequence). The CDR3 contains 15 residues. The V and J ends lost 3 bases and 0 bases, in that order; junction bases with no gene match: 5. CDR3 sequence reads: CASSMRDSSSYEQYF. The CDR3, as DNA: TGTGCCAGTAGTATGAGGGACAGCAGCTCCTACGAGCAGTACTTC.

The CDR3 region has the DNA TGCGCCAGCAGCCATTATTTGGGGGCAGGGGGCTTCTACAATGAGCAGTTCTTC. Translation: CASSHYLGAGGFYNEQFF. The chain has TRBV4-3 and TRBJ2-1; TRBD1 matches 8 bases. CDR1 and CDR2 from the germline V gene are LGHNA and YSLEER. The CDR3 has 18 residues. V was pared by 3 bases and J by 3 bases, with 13 bases of the junction left unmatched.

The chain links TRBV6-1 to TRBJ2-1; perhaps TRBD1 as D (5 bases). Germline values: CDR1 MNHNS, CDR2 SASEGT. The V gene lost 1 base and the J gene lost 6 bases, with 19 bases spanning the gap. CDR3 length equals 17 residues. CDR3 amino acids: CASSEDYRFDRFNEQFF. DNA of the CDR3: TGTGCCAGCAGTGAAGATTATAGGTTTGACAGATTCAATGAGCAGTTCTTC.

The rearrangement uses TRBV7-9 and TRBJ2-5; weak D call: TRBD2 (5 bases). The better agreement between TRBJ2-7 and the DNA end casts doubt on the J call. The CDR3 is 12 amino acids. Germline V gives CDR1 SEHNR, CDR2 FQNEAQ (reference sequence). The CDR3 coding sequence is TGTGCCAGCAGTCTCGGAGGAGCCGAGCAGTACTTC. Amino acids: CASSLGGAEQYF.

CDR3 bases: TGTGCCGCGCTAGGGATCCCATCCTTCCACTATGGCTACACCTTC. It encodes CAALGIPSFHYGYTF. This chain connects TRBV30 to TRBJ1-2; D remains unclear. This CDR3 spans 15 amino acids. V was pared by 8 bases and J by 3 bases, with 22 bases between. Looked up from germline, CDR1 is GTSNPN and CDR2 is SVGIG (reference sequence).

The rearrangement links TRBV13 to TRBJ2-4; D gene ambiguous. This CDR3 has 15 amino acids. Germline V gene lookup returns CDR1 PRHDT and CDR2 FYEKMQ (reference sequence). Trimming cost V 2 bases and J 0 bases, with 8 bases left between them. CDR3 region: CASSLNFLAKNIQYF. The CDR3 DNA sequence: TGTGCCAGCAGCTTAAACTTTCTAGCCAAAAACATTCAGTACTTC.

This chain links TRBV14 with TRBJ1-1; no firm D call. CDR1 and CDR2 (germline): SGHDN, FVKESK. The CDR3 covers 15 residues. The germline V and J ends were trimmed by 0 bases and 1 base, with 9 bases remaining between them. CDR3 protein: CASSQEKIPNTEAFF. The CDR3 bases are TGTGCCAGCAGCCAAGAGAAGATACCGAACACTGAAGCTTTCTTT.

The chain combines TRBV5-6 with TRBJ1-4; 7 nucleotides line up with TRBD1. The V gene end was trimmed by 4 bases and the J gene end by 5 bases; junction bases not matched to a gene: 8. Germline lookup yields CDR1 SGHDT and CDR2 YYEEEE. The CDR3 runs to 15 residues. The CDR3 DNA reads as TGTGCCAGCAGCCACCAGGACAGGCCGAATGAAAAACTGTTTTTT. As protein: CASSHQDRPNEKLFF.

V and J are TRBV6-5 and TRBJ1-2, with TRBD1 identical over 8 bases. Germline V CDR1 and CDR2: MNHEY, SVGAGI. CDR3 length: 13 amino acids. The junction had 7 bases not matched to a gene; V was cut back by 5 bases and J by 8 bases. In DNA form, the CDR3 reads TGTGCCAGCAGTAATAACAGGGGGGACGGCTACACCTTC. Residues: CASSNNRGDGYTF.